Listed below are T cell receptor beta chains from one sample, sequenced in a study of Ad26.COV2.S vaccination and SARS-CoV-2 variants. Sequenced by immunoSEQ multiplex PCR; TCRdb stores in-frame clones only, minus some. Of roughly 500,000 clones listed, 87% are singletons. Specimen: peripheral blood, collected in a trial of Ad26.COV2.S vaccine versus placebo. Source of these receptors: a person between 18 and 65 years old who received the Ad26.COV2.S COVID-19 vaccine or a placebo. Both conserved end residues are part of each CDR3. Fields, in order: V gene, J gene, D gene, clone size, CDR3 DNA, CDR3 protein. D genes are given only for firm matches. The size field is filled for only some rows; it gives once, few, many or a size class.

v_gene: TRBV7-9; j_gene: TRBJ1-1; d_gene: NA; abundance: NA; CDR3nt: TGTGCCAGCGGGGGGCATAACACTGAAGCTTTCTTT; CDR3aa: CASGGHNTEAFF
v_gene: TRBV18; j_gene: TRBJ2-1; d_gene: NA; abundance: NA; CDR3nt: TGTGCCAGCTCACTATTTCAGGAAAATGAGCAGTTCTTC; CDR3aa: CASSLFQENEQFF
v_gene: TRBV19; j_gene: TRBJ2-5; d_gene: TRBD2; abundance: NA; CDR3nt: TGTGCCAGTAGTATAAGAGGGGGAGTAGCGGGAGTGGGAGAGACCCAGTACTTC; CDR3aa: CASSIRGGVAGVGETQYF
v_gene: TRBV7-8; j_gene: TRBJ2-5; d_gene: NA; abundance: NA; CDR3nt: TGTGCCAGCAGCTCGACCATTTCGCAGGGGGGGGAGACCCAGTACTTC; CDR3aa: CASSSTISQGGETQYF
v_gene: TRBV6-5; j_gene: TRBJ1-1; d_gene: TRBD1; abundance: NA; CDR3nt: TGTGCCAGCGGGAACAGGGGATGGTACGGCACTGAAGCTTTCTTT; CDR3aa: CASGNRGWYGTEAFF
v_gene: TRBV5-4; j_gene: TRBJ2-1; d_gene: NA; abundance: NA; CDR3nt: TGTGCCAGCAGCTTGGGGGGCCTAGCTGGTTACAATGAGCAGTTCTTC; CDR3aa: CASSLGGLAGYNEQFF
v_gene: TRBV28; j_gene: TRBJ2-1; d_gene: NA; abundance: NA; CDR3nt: TGTGCCAGTAGCGAATACAATGAGCAGTTCTTC; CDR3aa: CASSEYNEQFF
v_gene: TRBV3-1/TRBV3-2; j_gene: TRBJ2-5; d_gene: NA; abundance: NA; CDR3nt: TGTGCCAGCAGCCGGCCTCAAGAGACCCAGTACTTC; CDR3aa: CASSRPQETQYF
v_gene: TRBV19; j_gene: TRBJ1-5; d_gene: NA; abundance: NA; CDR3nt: TGTGCCAGTAGGACGTCGGTACGGGGTGGTAGTAGCAATCAGCCCCAGCATTTT; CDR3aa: CASRTSVRGGSSNQPQHF
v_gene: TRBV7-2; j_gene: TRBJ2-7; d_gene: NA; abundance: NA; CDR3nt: TGTGCCAGCGGCCGTTCCCCCTCCTACGAGCAGTACTTC; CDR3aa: CASGRSPSYEQYF
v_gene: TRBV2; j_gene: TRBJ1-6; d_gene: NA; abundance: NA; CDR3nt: TGTGCCAGCAGTGAACGGGGAATAGGGAATTCACCCCTCCACTTT; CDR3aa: CASSERGIGNSPLHF
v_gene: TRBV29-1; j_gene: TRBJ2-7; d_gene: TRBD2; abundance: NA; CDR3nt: TGCAGCGTTCGCGGGAGGGCCGACGAGCAGTACTTC; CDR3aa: CSVRGRADEQYF
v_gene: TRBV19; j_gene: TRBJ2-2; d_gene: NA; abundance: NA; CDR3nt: TGTGCCACTAGTAACTGGTCCGGGGAGCTGTTTTTT; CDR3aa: CATSNWSGELFF
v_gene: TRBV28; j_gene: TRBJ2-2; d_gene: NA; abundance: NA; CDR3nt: TGTGCCAGCAGTTTATTGTACACGAACACCGGGGAGCTGTTTTTT; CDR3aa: CASSLLYTNTGELFF
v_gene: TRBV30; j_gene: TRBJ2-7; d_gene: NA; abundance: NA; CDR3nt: TGTGCCTGGAGTGTATTTGGGTCCGGGAGCTCCTACGAGCAGTACTTC; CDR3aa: CAWSVFGSGSSYEQYF
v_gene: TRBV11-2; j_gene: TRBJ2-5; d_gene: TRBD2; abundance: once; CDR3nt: TGTGCCAGCAGCTTAGGCCCTAGCGGGCAAGAGACCCAGTACTTC; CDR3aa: CASSLGPSGQETQYF
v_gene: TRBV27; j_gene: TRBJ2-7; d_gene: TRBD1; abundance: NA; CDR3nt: TGTGCCAGCAGGCCCGGGACAGGGATTCCCTACGAGCAGTACTTC; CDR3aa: CASRPGTGIPYEQYF
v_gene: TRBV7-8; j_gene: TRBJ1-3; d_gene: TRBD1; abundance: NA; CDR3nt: TGTGCCAGCAGCTCGGGACAGGGGTCCGGAAACACCATATATTTT; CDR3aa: CASSSGQGSGNTIYF
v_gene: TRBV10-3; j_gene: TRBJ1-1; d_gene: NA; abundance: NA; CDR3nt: TGTGCCATCAGTGAGGCCCCTCCGGACACCAAAGCTTTCTTT; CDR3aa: CAISEAPPDTKAFF
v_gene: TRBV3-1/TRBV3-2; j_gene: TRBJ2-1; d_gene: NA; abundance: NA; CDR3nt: TGTGCCAGCAGTCGGACCGCTAGCGATGAGCAGTTCTTC; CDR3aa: CASSRTASDEQFF
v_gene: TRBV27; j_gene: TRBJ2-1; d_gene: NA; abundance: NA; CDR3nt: TGTGCCAGCAGTCTTGCAAGGGACTCCTACAATGAGCAGTTCTTC; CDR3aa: CASSLARDSYNEQFF
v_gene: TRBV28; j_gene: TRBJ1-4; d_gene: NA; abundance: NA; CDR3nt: TGTGCCAGCCAAGGCGTCATTAATGAAAAACTGTTTTTT; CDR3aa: CASQGVINEKLFF
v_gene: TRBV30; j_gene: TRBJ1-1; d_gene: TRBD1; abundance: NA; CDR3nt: TGTGCCTGGAGTGTACGGGGGACAGGGAGAGCTTTCTTT; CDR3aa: CAWSVRGTGRAFF
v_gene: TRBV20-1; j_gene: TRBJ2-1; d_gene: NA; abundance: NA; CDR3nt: TGCAGTGCTAATAGGGTGGATGAGCAGTTCTTC; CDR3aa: CSANRVDEQFF
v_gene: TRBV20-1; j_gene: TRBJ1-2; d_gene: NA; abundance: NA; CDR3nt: TGCAGTGCCAGTGCCCCCGGAGGCTACACCTTC; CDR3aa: CSASAPGGYTF
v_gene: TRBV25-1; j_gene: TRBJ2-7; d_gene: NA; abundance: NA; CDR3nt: TGTGCCAGCAGTGAAGGCCCCCCCAGGCACGAGCAGTACTTC; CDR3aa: CASSEGPPRHEQYF
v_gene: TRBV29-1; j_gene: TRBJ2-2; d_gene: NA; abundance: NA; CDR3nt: TGCAGCGTTGTACCCAGCTCGGGCACCGGGGAGCTGTTTTTT; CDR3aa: CSVVPSSGTGELFF
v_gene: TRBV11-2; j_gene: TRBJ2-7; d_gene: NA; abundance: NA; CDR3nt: TGTGCCAGCAGCTTAGAGGGTAGGGGCCAAAACTTC; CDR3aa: CASSLEGRGQNF